This T cell receptor (beta chain) stems from a study of regulatory T cells in long-lasting Graves disease. General study results and limits: Exclusively peripheral blood, rather than thyroid tissue, was studied. Those with persistent Graves' had less TCR diversity than newly diagnosed patients.

At least ten counts were recorded for this clonotype. The antigen is unknown. Arm-PCR of CDR3 regions with iRepertoire HTBI primers generated TCR beta libraries. TCRdb re-called the multiplex PCR reads with MiXCR, one entry per CDR3 protein. The sample carries around 400,000 distinct CDR3 sequences, roughly 23% recorded once. The CDR3 loop spans 14 amino acids. Germline CDR1 and CDR2: SNHLY and FYNNEI. V gave up 6 bases and J gave up 4 bases; unmatched junction bases: 5. Time point denoted: persistent/refractory GD, antithyroid drugs over 5 years with positive TRAb. Extracted PBMC RNA gave rise to the TCR library.

The gene calls are TRBV2 and TRBJ1-2; 10 nucleotides line up with TRBD1. The sequence was obtained from a woman in her thirties or forties with Graves disease. Sample: peripheral blood mononuclear cells (PBMCs), taken when the disease was refractory, from a patient treated with antithyroid drugs. The CDR3 DNA follows: TGTGCCAGCAGGACCGGGACAGGGGTCTATGGCTACACCTTC. The encoded protein is CASRTGTGVYGYTF.